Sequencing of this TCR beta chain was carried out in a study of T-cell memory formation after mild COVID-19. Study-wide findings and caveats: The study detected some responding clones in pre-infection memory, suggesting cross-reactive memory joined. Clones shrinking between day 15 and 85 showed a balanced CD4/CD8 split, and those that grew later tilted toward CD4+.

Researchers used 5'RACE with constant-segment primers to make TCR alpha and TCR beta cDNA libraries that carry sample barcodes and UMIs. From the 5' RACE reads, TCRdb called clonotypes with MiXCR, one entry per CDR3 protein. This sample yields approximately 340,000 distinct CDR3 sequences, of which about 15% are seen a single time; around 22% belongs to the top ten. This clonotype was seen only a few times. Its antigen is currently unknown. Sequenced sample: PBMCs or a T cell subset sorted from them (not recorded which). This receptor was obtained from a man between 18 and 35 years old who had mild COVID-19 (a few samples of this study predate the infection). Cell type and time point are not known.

CDR3 loop: CASSYWQINQPQHF. The CDR3 nucleotides read TGTGCCAGCAGTTACTGGCAGATCAATCAGCCCCAGCATTTT. The chain carries TRBV6-2 or TRBV6-3 and TRBJ1-5, with D unresolved. This CDR3 region has 14 residues. Between the trimmed V and J ends, which lost 1 base and 3 bases, there was a span of 7 bases. In germline, CDR1 is MNHEY, CDR2 SVGEGT.